Listed below are T cell receptor beta chains from one sample, sequenced in a study of blood T cell repertoires in COVID-19. The repertoire was sequenced with immunoSEQ multiplex PCR; TCRdb's copy has only in-frame clones and lacks some. The table has some 70,000 clones, about 82% seen once. Sequencing used peripheral blood. These receptors all stem from a woman between 55 and 75 years old with acute or convalescent COVID-19. Both conserved end residues are part of each CDR3. The D gene is left open where the match is weak. Clone size is shown for a subset of rows, as once, few, many or a class of expanded clone.

V gene	clone size	D gene	J gene	CDR3 DNA	CDR3 protein
TRBV6-2/TRBV6-3	.	.	TRBJ1-1	TGTGCCAGCAGTTGGCAGGGGCGGATGAACACTGAAGCTTTCTTT	CASSWQGRMNTEAFF
TRBV23-1	.	.	TRBJ1-6	TGCGCCAGCAGTCTCACCGGCAGGGCCCGGAATTCACCCCTCCACTTT	CASSLTGRARNSPLHF
TRBV5-1	.	TRBD1	TRBJ1-1	TGCGCCAGCAGCAGGACAGGGGCCGGTAACACTGAAGCTTTCTTT	CASSRTGAGNTEAFF
TRBV28	few	TRBD1	TRBJ1-2	TGTGCCAGCAGTTCCGCCACAGGGGTCTCTGGCTACACCTTC	CASSSATGVSGYTF
TRBV15	.	TRBD1	TRBJ2-2	TGTGCCACCAGCAGAGATAGGGGGCCCGGGGAGCTGTTTTTT	CATSRDRGPGELFF
TRBV29-1	.	TRBD1	TRBJ2-7	TGCAGCGTCGGGACAGTCTACGAGCAGTACTTC	CSVGTVYEQYF
TRBV12-3/TRBV12-4	once	.	TRBJ1-2	TGTGCCAGCAGTTTCGTCTCTGGCTACACCTTC	CASSFVSGYTF
TRBV2	.	TRBD1	TRBJ2-5	TGTGCCAGCCTAGACAGGGCCAGGCAAGAGACCCAGTACTTC	CASLDRARQETQYF
TRBV19	once	TRBD1	TRBJ1-3	TGTGCCAGTAGTATGGGGACAGGGTCTGGAAACACCATATATTTT	CASSMGTGSGNTIYF
TRBV6-5	.	.	TRBJ1-2	TGTGCCGGGAGAGATTCCAACTATGGCTACACCTTC	CAGRDSNYGYTF
TRBV18	.	TRBD1	TRBJ1-3	TGTGCCAGCTCACCCATTGTTGGACAGGGTCAAAGAGGAAACACCATATATTTT	CASSPIVGQGQRGNTIYF
TRBV5-4	.	.	TRBJ1-3	TGTGCCAGCAGCTTGCGGGGGGCAGGAAACACCATATATTTT	CASSLRGAGNTIYF
TRBV15	.	.	TRBJ2-1	TGTGCCACCAGCAGAGTGCAGGGGTCCAATGAGCAGTTCTTC	CATSRVQGSNEQFF
TRBV4-1	.	.	TRBJ1-2	TGCGCCAGCAGCCAAGGAAGGGGTACTAACTATGGCTACACCTTC	CASSQGRGTNYGYTF
TRBV4-1	.	.	TRBJ1-3	TGCGCCAGCAGCCAAGATGTCGGGGTCTCTGGAAACACCATATATTTT	CASSQDVGVSGNTIYF
TRBV28	few	.	TRBJ1-5	TGTGCCAGCAGCCCACCCAAGAGGGCCAATCAGCCCCAGCATTTT	CASSPPKRANQPQHF
TRBV21-1	.	.	TRBJ1-4	TGTGCCAGCAGCAAAAAACAGAAGAATAATGAAAAACTGTTTTTT	CASSKKQKNNEKLFF
TRBV11-1	.	.	TRBJ2-2	TGTGCCAGCAGCCCTATATCCTTTTACGGGGAGCTGTTTTTT	CASSPISFYGELFF
TRBV28	.	.	TRBJ1-2	TGTGCCAGCAACCGGGGTGGTGGCTACACCTTC	CASNRGGGYTF
TRBV10-3	.	.	TRBJ1-5	TGTGCCATCAGTGAGTCCGGTGGACACAATCAGCCCCAGCATTTT	CAISESGGHNQPQHF
TRBV2	.	.	TRBJ2-5	TGTGCCAGCAGGGCGGGGGCCCCGGGAGAGACCCAGTACTTC	CASRAGAPGETQYF
TRBV28	.	.	TRBJ2-5	TGTGCCAGCAGTCGAGGAGACCAAGAGACCCAGTACTTC	CASSRGDQETQYF
TRBV27	.	TRBD2	TRBJ2-3	TGTGCCAGCAGTTTAGGGCGGGGGGGCACAGATACGCAGTATTTT	CASSLGRGGTDTQYF
TRBV15	.	.	TRBJ2-1	TGTGCCACCAGCACTCTACAGGGTACCTCCTACAATGAGCAGTTCTTC	CATSTLQGTSYNEQFF
TRBV13	.	.	TRBJ2-5	TGTGCCAGCAGCGCCAGACTAGGGGATGAGACCCAGTACTTC	CASSARLGDETQYF
TRBV5-1	.	TRBD1	TRBJ2-3	TGCGCCAGCAGCCCAGGGACAGGGGCTTCCACAGATACGCAGTATTTT	CASSPGTGASTDTQYF
TRBV29-1	.	TRBD2	TRBJ2-3	TGCAGCGTCGTCTTTCTGACTAGCGGGAGAAACACAGATACGCAGTATTTT	CSVVFLTSGRNTDTQYF
TRBV30	.	.	TRBJ1-4	TGTGCCTGGAGTAGGGGGAGTGGGGAAAAACTGTTTTTT	CAWSRGSGEKLFF
TRBV4-1	few	TRBD2	TRBJ2-1	TGCGCCAGCAGCCCCACGGCAGCGGGGGGGCTCTACAATGAGCAGTTCTTC	CASSPTAAGGLYNEQFF
TRBV9	once	TRBD2	TRBJ2-3	TGTGCCAGCAGCGTAGGGTTAGCGGGGGCAACAGATACGCAGTATTTT	CASSVGLAGATDTQYF
TRBV28	.	TRBD1	TRBJ1-1	TGTGCCAGCAGTGCCACAGGGGGCGCGACAAGGACTGAAGCTTTCTTT	CASSATGGATRTEAFF
TRBV27	.	.	TRBJ1-4	TGTGCCAGCAGTTCTTTTACCGGGGTAACACGGGGAAAACTGTTTTTT	CASSSFTGVTRGKLFF
TRBV9	.	.	TRBJ1-3	TGTGCCAGCAGCGTAGGGGGGGAAAGAAACACCATATATTTT	CASSVGGERNTIYF
TRBV4-1	.	.	TRBJ2-1	TGCGCCAGCAGCCAAGATCTAGCGCAAAACAATGAGCAGTTCTTC	CASSQDLAQNNEQFF
TRBV2	.	.	TRBJ1-4	TGTGCCAGCCGAGGGGCGGGGGGAACTAATGAAAAACTGTTTTTT	CASRGAGGTNEKLFF
TRBV10-3	many	TRBD1	TRBJ1-1	TGTGCCGCCAAGGGGACAGGGACCACTGAAGCTTTCTTT	CAAKGTGTTEAFF
TRBV10-1	.	TRBD2	TRBJ2-2	TGCGGCTACTGGGGGGGGGATCAGAACACCGGGGAGCTGTTTTTT	CGYWGGDQNTGELFF
TRBV5-4	.	TRBD1	TRBJ2-3	TGTGCCAGCAGCTTTAACGGACAGGGTCCTTCTACGCAGTATTTT	CASSFNGQGPSTQYF
TRBV6-1	.	TRBD2	TRBJ2-5	TGTGCCAGCAGTGAATGGGGACTAGCCGAAGAGACCCAGTACTTC	CASSEWGLAEETQYF
TRBV2	.	TRBD1	TRBJ1-2	TGTGCCAGCAGTGGACAGGGAAACTATGGCTACACCTTC	CASSGQGNYGYTF
TRBV19	.	.	TRBJ2-2	TGTGCCAGTAGTAGAGTTGGAGTTCTGGACGGGGAGCTGTTTTTT	CASSRVGVLDGELFF
TRBV5-8	once	.	TRBJ1-1	TGTGCCAGCAGCCCAGACCCCAGGGGTGACACTGAAGCTTTCTTT	CASSPDPRGDTEAFF
TRBV11-3	.	.	TRBJ1-1	TGTGCCAGCAGCTTGGGGGGAGGTATGAGCACTGAAGCTTTCTTT	CASSLGGGMSTEAFF
TRBV24-1	.	TRBD1	TRBJ2-1	TGTGCCACCAGTGATTTAGCCGGGACAGGTACTAGGAATGAGCAGTTCTTC	CATSDLAGTGTRNEQFF
TRBV9	.	.	TRBJ2-2	TGTGCTAGCAGCGTATTCGAGGAATCCCTCGGGGAGCTGTTTTTT	CASSVFEESLGELFF